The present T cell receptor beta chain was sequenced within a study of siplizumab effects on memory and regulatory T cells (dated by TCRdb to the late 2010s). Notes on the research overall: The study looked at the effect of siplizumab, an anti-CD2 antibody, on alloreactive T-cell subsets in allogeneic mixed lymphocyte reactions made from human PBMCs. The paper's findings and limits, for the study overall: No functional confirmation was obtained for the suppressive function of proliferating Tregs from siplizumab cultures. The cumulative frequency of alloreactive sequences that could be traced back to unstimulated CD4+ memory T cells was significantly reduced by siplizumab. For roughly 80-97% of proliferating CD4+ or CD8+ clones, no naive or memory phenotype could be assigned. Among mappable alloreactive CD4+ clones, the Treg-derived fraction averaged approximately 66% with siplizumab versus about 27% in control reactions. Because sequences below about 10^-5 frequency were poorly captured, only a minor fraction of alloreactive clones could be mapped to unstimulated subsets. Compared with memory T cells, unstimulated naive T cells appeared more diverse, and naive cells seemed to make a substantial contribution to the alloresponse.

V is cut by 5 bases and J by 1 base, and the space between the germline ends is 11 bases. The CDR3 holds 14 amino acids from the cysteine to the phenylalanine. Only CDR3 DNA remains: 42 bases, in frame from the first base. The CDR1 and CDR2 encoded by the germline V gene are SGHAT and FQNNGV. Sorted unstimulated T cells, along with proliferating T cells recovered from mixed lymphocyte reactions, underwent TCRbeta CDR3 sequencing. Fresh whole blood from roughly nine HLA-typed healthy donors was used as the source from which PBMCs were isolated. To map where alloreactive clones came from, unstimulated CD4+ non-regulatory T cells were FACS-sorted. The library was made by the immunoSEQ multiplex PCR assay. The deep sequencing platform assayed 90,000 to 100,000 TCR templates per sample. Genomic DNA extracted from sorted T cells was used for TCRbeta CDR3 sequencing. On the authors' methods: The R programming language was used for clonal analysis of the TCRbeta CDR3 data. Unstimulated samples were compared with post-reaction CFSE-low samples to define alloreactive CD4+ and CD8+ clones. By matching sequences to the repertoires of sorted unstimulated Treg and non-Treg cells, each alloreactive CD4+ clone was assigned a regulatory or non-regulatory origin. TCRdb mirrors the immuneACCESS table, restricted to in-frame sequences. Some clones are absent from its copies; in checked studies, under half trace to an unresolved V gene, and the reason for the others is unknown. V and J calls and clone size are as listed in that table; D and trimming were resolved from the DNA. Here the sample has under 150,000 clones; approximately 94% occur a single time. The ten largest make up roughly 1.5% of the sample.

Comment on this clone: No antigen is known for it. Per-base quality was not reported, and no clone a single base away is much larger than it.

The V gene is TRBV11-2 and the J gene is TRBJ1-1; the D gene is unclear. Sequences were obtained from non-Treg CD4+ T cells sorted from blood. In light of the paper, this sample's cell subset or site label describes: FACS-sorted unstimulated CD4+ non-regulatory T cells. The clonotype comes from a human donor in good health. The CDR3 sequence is CASSRPDGNTEAFF. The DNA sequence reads TGTGCCAGCAGCCGACCGGACGGGAACACTGAAGCTTTCTTT.